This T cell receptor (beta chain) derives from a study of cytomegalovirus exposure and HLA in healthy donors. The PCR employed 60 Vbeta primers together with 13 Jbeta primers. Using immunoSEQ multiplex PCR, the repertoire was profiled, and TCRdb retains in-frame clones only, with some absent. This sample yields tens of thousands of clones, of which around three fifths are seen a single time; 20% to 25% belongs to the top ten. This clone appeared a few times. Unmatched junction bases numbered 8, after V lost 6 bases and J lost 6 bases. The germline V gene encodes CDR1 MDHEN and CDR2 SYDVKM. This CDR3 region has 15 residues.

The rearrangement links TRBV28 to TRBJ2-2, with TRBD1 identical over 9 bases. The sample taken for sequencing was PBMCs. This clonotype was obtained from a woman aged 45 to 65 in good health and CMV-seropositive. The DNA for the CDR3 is TGTGCCAGCAGAACTCCGGGACAGGGCCCCGGGGAGCTGTTTTTT. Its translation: CASRTPGQGPGELFF.